The clone carrying this T cell receptor (beta chain) was seen just once. The data originate from a study of regulatory T cells in long-lasting Graves disease. Sample time point: persistent/refractory GD, antithyroid drugs over 5 years with positive TRAb. The authors made the TCR library using RNA they extracted from PBMCs. According to the study, TCR beta libraries were built with iRepertoire HTBI primers and CDR3-region Arm-PCR. TCRdb reanalysed the multiplex PCR reads using MiXCR and keeps one entry per CDR3 protein. The data contain some 450,000 distinct CDR3 sequences, 23% of them seen just once; the ten biggest clones take up about 27%. CDR1 is MNHEY and CDR2 is SMNVEV in the germline V gene (reference sequence). Trimming removed 6 bases at V and 1 base at J, with 10 bases between. CDR3 length: 13 amino acids.

The TCR sequence derives from a female donor with Graves disease. Here the sequenced sample was peripheral blood mononuclear cells (PBMCs), taken when the disease was refractory, from a patient treated with antithyroid drugs. The V call is TRBV27, the J call TRBJ2-7; no definite D call. CDR3 region: CASRVSGSYEQYF. In DNA form, the CDR3 reads TGTGCCAGCAGAGTATCAGGATCCTACGAGCAGTACTTC.